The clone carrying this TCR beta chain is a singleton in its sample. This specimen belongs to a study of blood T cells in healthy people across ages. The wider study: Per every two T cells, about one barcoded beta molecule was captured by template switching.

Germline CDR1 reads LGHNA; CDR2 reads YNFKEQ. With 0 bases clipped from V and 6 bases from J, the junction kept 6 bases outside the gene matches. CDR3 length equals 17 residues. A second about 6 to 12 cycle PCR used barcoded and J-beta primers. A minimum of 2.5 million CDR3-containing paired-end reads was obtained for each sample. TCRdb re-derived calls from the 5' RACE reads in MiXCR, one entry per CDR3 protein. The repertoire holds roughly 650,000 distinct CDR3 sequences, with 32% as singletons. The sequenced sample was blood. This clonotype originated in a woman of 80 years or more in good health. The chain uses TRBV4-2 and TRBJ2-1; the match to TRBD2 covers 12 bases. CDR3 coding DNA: TGTGCCAGCAGCCAAGAGGCTAGCGGGAGGGCTGGCAATGAGCAGTTCTTC. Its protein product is CASSQEASGRAGNEQFF.